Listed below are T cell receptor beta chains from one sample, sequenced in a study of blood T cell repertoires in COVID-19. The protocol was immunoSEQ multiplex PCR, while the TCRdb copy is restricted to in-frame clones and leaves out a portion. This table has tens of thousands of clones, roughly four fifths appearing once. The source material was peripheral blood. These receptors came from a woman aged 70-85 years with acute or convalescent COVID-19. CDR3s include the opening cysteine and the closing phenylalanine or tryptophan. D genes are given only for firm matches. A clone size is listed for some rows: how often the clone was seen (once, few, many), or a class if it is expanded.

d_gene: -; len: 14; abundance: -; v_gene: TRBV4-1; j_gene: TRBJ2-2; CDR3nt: TGCGCCAGCAGCCAGATCGAACAGACCGGGGAGCTGTTTTTT; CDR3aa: CASSQIEQTGELFF
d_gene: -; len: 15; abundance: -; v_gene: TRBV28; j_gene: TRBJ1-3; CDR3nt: TGTGCCAGCAGTTTATCTGCAGGCTCTGGAAACACCATATATTTT; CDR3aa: CASSLSAGSGNTIYF
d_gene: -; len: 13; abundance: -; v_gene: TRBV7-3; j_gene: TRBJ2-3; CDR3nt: TGTGCCAGTTCGGGACAAGGCGCAGATACGCAGTATTTT; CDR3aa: CASSGQGADTQYF
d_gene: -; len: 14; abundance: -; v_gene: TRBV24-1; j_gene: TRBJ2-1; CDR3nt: TGTGCCACCAGTGAGCCCGCCGGTAACAATGAGCAGTTCTTC; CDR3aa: CATSEPAGNNEQFF
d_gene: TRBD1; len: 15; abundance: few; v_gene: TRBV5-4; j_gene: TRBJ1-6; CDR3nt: TGTGCCAGCAGTAATGACAGGGAAGGAAATTCACCCCTCCACTTT; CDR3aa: CASSNDREGNSPLHF
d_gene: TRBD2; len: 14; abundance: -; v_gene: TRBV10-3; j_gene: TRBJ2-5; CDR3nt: TGTGCCATCAGTGTGGCGGGAGTAAAAGAGACCCAGTACTTC; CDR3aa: CAISVAGVKETQYF
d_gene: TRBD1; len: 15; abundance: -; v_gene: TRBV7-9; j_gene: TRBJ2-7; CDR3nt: TGTGCCAGCAGCAAAGACAGGGGAACGGCCTACGAGCAGTACTTC; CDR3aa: CASSKDRGTAYEQYF
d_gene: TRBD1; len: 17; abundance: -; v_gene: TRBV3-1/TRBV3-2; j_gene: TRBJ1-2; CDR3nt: TGTGCCAGCAGCCAACCTCGGACAGGGTCTGGGAACTATGGCTACACCTTC; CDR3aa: CASSQPRTGSGNYGYTF
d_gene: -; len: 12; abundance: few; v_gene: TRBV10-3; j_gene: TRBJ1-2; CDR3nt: TGTGCCATCAGCGCGACAGTTTATGGCTACACCTTC; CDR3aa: CAISATVYGYTF
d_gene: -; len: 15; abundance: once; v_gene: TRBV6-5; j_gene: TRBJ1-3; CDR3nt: TGTGCCAGCACTCTAGGGGGGGCGGGAAGTGGCACCATATATTTT; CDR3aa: CASTLGGAGSGTIYF
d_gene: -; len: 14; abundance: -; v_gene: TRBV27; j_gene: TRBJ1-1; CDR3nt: TGTGCCAGCAGTTTAGTACAGGGAACCACTGAAGCTTTCTTT; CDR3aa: CASSLVQGTTEAFF
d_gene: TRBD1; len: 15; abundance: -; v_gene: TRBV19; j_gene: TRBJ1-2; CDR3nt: TGTGCCAGTAGTACAAAACAGGGGAAGAACTATGGCTACACCTTC; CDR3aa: CASSTKQGKNYGYTF
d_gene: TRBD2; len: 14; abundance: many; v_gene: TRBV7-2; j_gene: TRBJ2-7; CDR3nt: TGTGCCAGCAGCCCTAGCGGGAGGGCCTTTGAGCAGTACTTC; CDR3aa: CASSPSGRAFEQYF
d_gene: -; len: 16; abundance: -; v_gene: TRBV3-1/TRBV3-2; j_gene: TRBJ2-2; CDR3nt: TGTGCCAGCAGCCAAGGTTTAGGTTCGGGCACCGGGGAGCTGTTTTTT; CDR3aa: CASSQGLGSGTGELFF
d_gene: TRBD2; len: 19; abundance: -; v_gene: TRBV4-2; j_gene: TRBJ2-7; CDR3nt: TGTGCCAGCAGCCAAGGGACGGGACTAGCGGGGGGAAGCTCCTACGAGCAGTACTTC; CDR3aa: CASSQGTGLAGGSSYEQYF
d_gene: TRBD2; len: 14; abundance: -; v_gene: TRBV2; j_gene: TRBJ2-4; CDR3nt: TGTGCCAGCGTTGGGAGGGCCGTAGCAGACATTCAGTACTTC; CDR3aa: CASVGRAVADIQYF
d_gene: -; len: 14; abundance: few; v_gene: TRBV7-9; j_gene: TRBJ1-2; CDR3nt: TGTGCCAGCAGCCCCCAAGGTATCGGGTATGGCTACACCTTC; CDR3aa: CASSPQGIGYGYTF
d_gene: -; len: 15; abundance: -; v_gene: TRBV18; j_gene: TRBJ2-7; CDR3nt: TGTGCCAGCTCACCACTTGGGGGCCCATCCTACGAGCAGTACTTC; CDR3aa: CASSPLGGPSYEQYF
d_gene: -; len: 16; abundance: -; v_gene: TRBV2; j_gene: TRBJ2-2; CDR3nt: TGTGCCAGCAGTGAAGCGACAGTGTTTGACACCGGGGAGCTGTTTTTT; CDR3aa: CASSEATVFDTGELFF
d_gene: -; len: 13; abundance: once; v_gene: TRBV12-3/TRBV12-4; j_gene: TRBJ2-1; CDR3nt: TGTGCCAGCAGCCTAAGCCATTACAATGAGCAGTTCTTC; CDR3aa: CASSLSHYNEQFF
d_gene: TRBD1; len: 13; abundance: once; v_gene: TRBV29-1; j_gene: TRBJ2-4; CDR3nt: TGCAGCGCGGCCGGGACAGGGGCTTACATTCAGTACTTC; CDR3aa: CSAAGTGAYIQYF
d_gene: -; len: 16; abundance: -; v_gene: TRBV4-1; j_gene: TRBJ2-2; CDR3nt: TGCGCCAGCAGCCAGGGGATGAGGGGGAGCACCGGGGAGCTGTTTTTT; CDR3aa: CASSQGMRGSTGELFF
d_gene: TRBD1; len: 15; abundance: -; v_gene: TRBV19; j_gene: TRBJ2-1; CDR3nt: TGTGCCAGTAGTAAGGGGGCAGGCACACACAATGAGCAGTTCTTC; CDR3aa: CASSKGAGTHNEQFF
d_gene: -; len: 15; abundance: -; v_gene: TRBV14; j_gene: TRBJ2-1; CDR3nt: TGTGCCAGCAGCCAAGAACGCGGGGGCCACAATGAGCAGTTCTTC; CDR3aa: CASSQERGGHNEQFF
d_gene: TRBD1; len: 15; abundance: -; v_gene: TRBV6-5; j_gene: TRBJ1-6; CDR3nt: TGTGCCAGCAGTTACTCCAGGACAGGGAGTTCACCCCTCCACTTT; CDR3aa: CASSYSRTGSSPLHF
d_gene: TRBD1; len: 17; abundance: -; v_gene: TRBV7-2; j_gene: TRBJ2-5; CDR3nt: TGTGCCAGCGCCCGGGACAGGGGGTTTTCAGCACAAGAGACCCAGTACTTC; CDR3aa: CASARDRGFSAQETQYF
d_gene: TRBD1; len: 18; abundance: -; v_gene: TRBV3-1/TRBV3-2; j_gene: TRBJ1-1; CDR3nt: TGTGCCAGCAGCCTAAAAAAAACGGGACAGGGGATGAACACTGAAGCTTTCTTT; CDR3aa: CASSLKKTGQGMNTEAFF
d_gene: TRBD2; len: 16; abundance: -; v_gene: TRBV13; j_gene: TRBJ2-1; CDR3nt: TGTGCCAGCAGCCCCCGGACTAGCGGGAGTGCTAATGAGCAGTTCTTC; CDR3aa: CASSPRTSGSANEQFF
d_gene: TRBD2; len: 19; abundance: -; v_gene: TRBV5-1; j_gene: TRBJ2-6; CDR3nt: TGCGCCAGCAGCTTGGAGGCGGGAGGGCCACCGCGTGGGGCCAACGTCCTGACTTTC; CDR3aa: CASSLEAGGPPRGANVLTF
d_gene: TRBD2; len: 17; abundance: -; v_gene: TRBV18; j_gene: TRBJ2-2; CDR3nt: TGTGCCAGCTCATCGGGACTAGCGGGAGGGCCTGACGGGGAGCTGTTTTTT; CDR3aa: CASSSGLAGGPDGELFF
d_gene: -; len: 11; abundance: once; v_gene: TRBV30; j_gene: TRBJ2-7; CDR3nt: TGTGCCTGGAGTTACAACTACGAGCAGTACTTC; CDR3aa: CAWSYNYEQYF
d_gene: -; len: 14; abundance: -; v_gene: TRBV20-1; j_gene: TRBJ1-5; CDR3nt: TGCAGTGCTAGTAGGGGGGGGAGCAATCAGCCCCAGCATTTT; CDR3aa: CSASRGGSNQPQHF
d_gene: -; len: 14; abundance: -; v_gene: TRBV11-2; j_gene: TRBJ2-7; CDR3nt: TGTGCCAGCAGTCATGGACAGTTAACCTACGAGCAGTACTTC; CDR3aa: CASSHGQLTYEQYF